The entry below gives a single T cell receptor beta chain sequence along with its context. Its antigen is as yet unknown. Sorted-subset replicate PCR reactions were performed with about 210 ng DNA, corresponding to about 32,000 T cell genomes. Clones were sequenced by immunoSEQ multiplex PCR, and TCRdb holds only the in-frame ones, with some missing. The sample records some 2,500,000 clones, 80% to 95% being singletons. Every donor was a Caucasian adult from Nashville, Tennessee. The source of the sample is a study of shared clonotypes between healthy human individuals. Overall study findings and caveats: Read depth was anticipated to influence clonotype sharing among donors.

The sequence derives from a man aged 18 to 29 in good health. Some clones in this sample may be carry-over from other donors' samples. The sequenced sample was naive CD4+ T cells from PBMCs. As for subset: CD45RA+ positively selected.

The CDR3 DNA sequence: TGTGCCAGCAGCCAACAGGTCCGCGGCTACACCTTC. Protein: CASSQQVRGYTF. V is TRBV7-2 and J is TRBJ1-2; tentative D call: TRBD1 (5 bases). V shed 5 bases and J shed 8 bases, with 12 bases lying between them. In germline, CDR1 is SGHTA, CDR2 FQGNSA. This CDR3 is 12 amino acids long. Full variable domain (remainder filled in from reference TRBV7-2 and TRBJ1-2): GAGVSQSPSNKVTEKGKDVELRCDPISGHTALYWYRQSLGQGLEFLIYFQGNSAPDKSGLPSDRFSAERTGGSVSTLTIQRTQQEDSAVYLCASSQQVRGYTFGSGTRLTVV.